A selection of T cell receptor beta chains follows, all from one sample in a study of Tregs in tolerant kidney transplant recipients. Generated by immunoSEQ multiplex PCR, the TCRdb table keeps only in-frame clones and is missing some. The sample lists 60,000 or so clones; approximately 85% were seen once. The sequences come from Tregs from blood, collected before the transplant. The source is a human donor who received a combined kidney and bone marrow transplant. The CDR3 runs from the conserved cysteine through the conserved F or W. The order of the fields is D gene, clone size, J gene, V gene, CDR3 protein, CDR3 DNA. A D gene is named only where the DNA matches it firmly. For some rows the clone size is stated as once, few or many, or as a class when expanded; others skip it.

TRBD1 | NA | TRBJ1-2 | TRBV19 | CASSTPGDSYGYTF | TGTGCCAGTAGTACCCCAGGGGACAGCTATGGCTACACCTTC
TRBD2 | NA | TRBJ2-3 | TRBV5-8 | CASSLGALSGGSDTQYF | TGTGCCAGCAGCTTGGGGGCCCTTAGCGGGGGGTCTGATACGCAGTATTTT
NA | NA | TRBJ1-3 | TRBV27 | CASSSQGGPGNTIYF | TGTGCCAGCAGTTCCCAGGGAGGTCCCGGAAACACCATATATTTT
TRBD2 | NA | TRBJ2-7 | TRBV19 | CASSSGTSGPSSYEQYF | TGTGCCAGTAGTTCCGGGACTAGCGGGCCCAGCTCCTACGAGCAGTACTTC
NA | NA | TRBJ2-2 | TRBV6-5 | CASSYSISGPGELFF | TGTGCCAGCAGTTACTCGATATCAGGCCCTGGGGAGCTGTTTTTT
TRBD2 | NA | TRBJ2-1 | TRBV11-2 | CASTVGLNNEQFF | TGTGCCAGCACCGTGGGACTAAACAATGAGCAGTTCTTC
TRBD1 | NA | TRBJ2-7 | TRBV5-4 | CASRGTGHSYEQYF | TGTGCCAGCAGAGGGACAGGGCACTCCTACGAGCAGTACTTC
NA | few | TRBJ2-2 | TRBV11-3 | CASSARDPGELFF | TGTGCCAGCAGCGCCAGGGATCCCGGGGAGCTGTTTTTT
TRBD2 | few | TRBJ2-1 | TRBV7-9 | CASSLALLAGGPSYNEQFF | TGTGCCAGCAGCTTAGCGCTACTAGCGGGAGGGCCGTCCTACAATGAGCAGTTCTTC
NA | NA | TRBJ2-7 | TRBV30 | CAWRILKGEQYF | TGTGCCTGGAGAATATTAAAGGGGGAGCAGTACTTC
NA | NA | TRBJ1-1 | TRBV6-1 | CASGSKGGTNTEAFF | TGTGCCAGCGGTTCGAAGGGGGGCACGAACACTGAAGCTTTCTTT
NA | NA | TRBJ1-2 | TRBV9 | CASSVSQGLANYGYTF | TGTGCCAGCAGCGTATCACAGGGACTGGCTAACTATGGCTACACCTTC
TRBD1 | NA | TRBJ2-3 | TRBV11-2 | CASSAQGTDTDTQYF | TGTGCCAGCAGCGCACAGGGGACCGACACAGATACGCAGTATTTT
TRBD2 | few | TRBJ2-2 | TRBV11-2 | CASSQTSGGAGELFF | TGTGCCAGCAGCCAAACTAGCGGGGGGGCCGGGGAGCTGTTTTTT
NA | NA | TRBJ1-2 | TRBV6-5 | CATTGTYGYTF | TGTGCCACCACAGGGACCTATGGCTACACCTTC
TRBD2 | NA | TRBJ2-1 | TRBV14 | CASSRISSGTFNEQFF | TGTGCCAGCAGCCGCATCTCTAGCGGGACTTTCAATGAGCAGTTCTTC
NA | few | TRBJ1-2 | TRBV19 | CASSMGRYGYTF | TGTGCCAGTAGTATGGGCCGTTATGGCTACACCTTC
NA | few | TRBJ1-1 | TRBV19 | CASSPRAGSMNTEAFF | TGTGCCAGTAGTCCCAGGGCCGGGTCTATGAACACTGAAGCTTTCTTT
NA | NA | TRBJ1-1 | TRBV12-5 | CASGLSRAVTEAFF | TGTGCTAGTGGTTTGAGCAGGGCGGTCACTGAAGCTTTCTTT
TRBD1 | NA | TRBJ2-5 | TRBV9 | CASSQMTGGGETQYF | TGTGCCAGCAGCCAAATGACAGGGGGAGGTGAGACCCAGTACTTC
NA | NA | TRBJ2-7 | TRBV29-1 | CSVGEGSYEQYF | TGCAGCGTTGGAGAGGGCTCCTACGAGCAGTACTTC
NA | NA | TRBJ2-3 | TRBV9 | CASSVDGYPTDTQYF | TGTGCCAGCAGCGTAGATGGCTACCCCACAGATACGCAGTATTTT
TRBD2 | NA | TRBJ2-3 | TRBV19 | CASSTGAGWSTDTQYF | TGTGCCAGTAGTACCGGAGCGGGATGGAGCACAGATACGCAGTATTTT
NA | few | TRBJ2-2 | TRBV6-1 | CASEGRDPGGELFF | TGTGCCAGCGAGGGACGGGACCCGGGGGGGGAGCTGTTTTTT
NA | NA | TRBJ2-3 | TRBV19 | CASSPGSTDTQYF | TGTGCCAGTAGTCCAGGTAGCACAGATACGCAGTATTTT
NA | NA | TRBJ2-1 | TRBV5-1 | CASSPIIGGNEQFF | TGCGCCAGCAGCCCCATCATAGGTGGAAATGAGCAGTTCTTC
NA | NA | TRBJ1-2 | TRBV11-2 | CASSLDGGLPGFKNYGYTF | TGTGCCAGCAGCTTAGATGGGGGCCTCCCGGGGTTCAAGAACTATGGCTACACCTTC
NA | once | TRBJ1-3 | TRBV9 | CASSVGYAGNTIYF | TGTGCCAGCAGCGTTGGGTATGCTGGAAACACCATATATTTT
TRBD1 | NA | TRBJ2-2 | TRBV19 | CASSIRGLGSTGELFF | TGTGCCAGTAGTATAAGGGGGCTGGGGTCCACCGGGGAGCTGTTTTTT
NA | NA | TRBJ2-3 | TRBV7-6 | CASSFSSGQRTQYF | TGTGCCAGCAGCTTTTCGTCGGGCCAACGGACGCAGTATTTT
NA | once | TRBJ2-7 | TRBV11-2 | CASSVLLGSYEQYF | TGTGCCAGCAGCGTCTTACTAGGGTCCTACGAGCAGTACTTC
TRBD2 | NA | TRBJ2-1 | TRBV7-2 | CASSHRTSSHYNEQFF | TGTGCCAGCAGCCACAGGACTAGCAGCCACTACAATGAGCAGTTCTTC
NA | NA | TRBJ2-7 | TRBV28 | CASSFSSLDTSSYEQYF | TGTGCCAGCAGTTTTTCATCGTTGGACACGAGCTCCTACGAGCAGTACTTC
TRBD2 | NA | TRBJ2-7 | TRBV12-5 | CASGLGTSGGYEQYF | TGTGCTAGTGGTTTGGGGACTAGCGGGGGCTACGAGCAGTACTTC
NA | NA | TRBJ2-7 | TRBV19 | CASSIGTASSREQYF | TGTGCCAGTAGTATCGGGACCGCTTCGTCTCGCGAGCAGTACTTC
NA | NA | TRBJ1-5 | TRBV11-2 | CASSFGPNQPQHF | TGTGCCAGCAGCTTTGGGCCCAATCAGCCCCAGCATTTT
NA | NA | TRBJ2-7 | TRBV19 | CASSTDRTYEQYF | TGTGCCAGTAGTACTGACAGGACCTACGAGCAGTACTTC
TRBD1 | NA | TRBJ2-5 | TRBV5-4 | CASSSTGRGREWETQYF | TGTGCCAGCAGCTCCACGGGCAGGGGGCGCGAATGGGAGACCCAGTACTTC
NA | NA | TRBJ1-2 | TRBV6-1 | CASGVGPIYGYTF | TGTGCCAGCGGGGTAGGCCCGATCTATGGCTACACCTTC
NA | NA | TRBJ1-1 | TRBV4-3 | CASSPQGGDTEAFF | TGCGCCAGCAGCCCACAAGGGGGGGACACTGAAGCTTTCTTT
NA | NA | TRBJ1-2 | TRBV6-5 | CASSYSPAGTVYGYTF | TGTGCCAGCAGTTACTCGCCGGCAGGGACCGTCTATGGCTACACCTTC
TRBD1 | NA | TRBJ1-1 | TRBV7-2 | CASSLMGQGGTEAFF | TGTGCCAGCAGCTTAATGGGACAGGGGGGCACTGAAGCTTTCTTT